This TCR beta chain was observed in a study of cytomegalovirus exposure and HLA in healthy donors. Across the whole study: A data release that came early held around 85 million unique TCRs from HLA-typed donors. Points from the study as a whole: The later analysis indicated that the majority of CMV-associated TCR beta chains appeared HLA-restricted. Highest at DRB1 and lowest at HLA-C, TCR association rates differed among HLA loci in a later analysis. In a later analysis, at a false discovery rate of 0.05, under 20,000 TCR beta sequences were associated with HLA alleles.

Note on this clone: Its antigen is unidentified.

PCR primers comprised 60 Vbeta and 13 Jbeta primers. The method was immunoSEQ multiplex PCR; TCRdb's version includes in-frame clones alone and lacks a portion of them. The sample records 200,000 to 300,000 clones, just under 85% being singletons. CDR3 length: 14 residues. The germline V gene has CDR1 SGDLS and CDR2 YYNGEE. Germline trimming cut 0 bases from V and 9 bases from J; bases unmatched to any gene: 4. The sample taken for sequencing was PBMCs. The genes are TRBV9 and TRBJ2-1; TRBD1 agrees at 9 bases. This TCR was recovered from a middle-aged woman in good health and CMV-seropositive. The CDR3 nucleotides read TGTGCCAGCAGCGTAGAGGGACAGGGTGTTGAGCAGTTCTTC. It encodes CASSVEGQGVEQFF.